The 18 T cell receptor beta chains presented below share a single source sample, sequenced in a study of blood T cell repertoires in COVID-19. Method: immunoSEQ multiplex PCR; TCRdb's copy keeps in-frame clones and lacks some. The sample includes about 180,000 clones, roughly 89% of them seen just once. The source material was peripheral blood. These receptor sequences come from a woman aged 45-60 years with acute or convalescent COVID-19.

The rearrangement joins TRBV3-1 (or the pseudogene TRBV3-2) to TRBJ1-1; unclear D gene. Trimming stripped 1 base from V and 3 bases from J, with 12 bases between. Germline lookup yields CDR1 LGHDT and CDR2 YNNKEL (reference sequence). CDR3 size: 15 residues. Here the CDR3 reads CASSQGVGVYTEAFF. The CDR3, as DNA: TGTGCCAGCAGCCAAGGGGTCGGGGTATACACTGAAGCTTTCTTT.

CDR3 loop: CATSRKGADNQPQHF. DNA for the CDR3: TGTGCCACCAGCAGGAAGGGGGCGGACAATCAGCCCCAGCATTTT. The chain uses TRBV15 and TRBJ1-5, with 7 bases fitting TRBD1. Germline loops: CDR1 LNHNV, CDR2 YYDKDF (reference sequence). The CDR3 spans 15 residues. With 3 bases clipped from V and 3 bases from J, the junction kept 5 bases outside the gene matches.

J is TRBJ2-7 and V is TRBV29-1, with a weak D call TRBD1 (5 bases). The germline V gene has CDR1 SQVTM and CDR2 ANQGSEA. This CDR3 is 14 amino acids long. V was cut by 5 bases and J by 3 bases, with 17 bases left in between. CDR3 residues: CSVKSQGRGYEQYF. CDR3 in DNA: TGCAGCGTTAAGAGTCAGGGTAGGGGCTACGAGCAGTACTTC.

As for this clone: Other DNA sequences from this sample encode an identical CDR3 as well. This sequence joins TRBV30 and TRBJ1-5; D unclear. Looked up from germline, CDR1 is GTSNPN and CDR2 is SVGIG (reference sequence). V was pared by 1 base and J by 6 bases, with 10 bases between. The CDR3 contains 13 residues. CDR3 in DNA: TGTGCCTGGAGTGAGGGCGGAGGTCAGCCCCAGCATTTT. Translating it yields CAWSEGGGQPQHF.

The chain couples TRBV30 to TRBJ2-6, with 8 bases that match TRBD1. Germline CDR1 reads GTSNPN; CDR2 reads SVGIG (reference sequence). V dropped 5 bases and J dropped 2; count of bases not matched to a gene: 5. This CDR3 comprises 15 residues. This chain's CDR3 is CAWGRGLTGANVLTF. The CDR3 coding sequence is TGTGCCTGGGGCAGGGGGCTCACTGGGGCCAACGTCCTGACTTTC.

This clone was counted a few times. The chain carries TRBV2 and TRBJ2-2; possible D gene TRBD1, 5 bases. Trimming cost V 10 bases and J 2 bases, with 14 bases left between them. Germline CDR1 reads SNHLY; CDR2 reads FYNNEI. This CDR3 has 14 residues. CDR3 in DNA: TGTGCCACCATACCCCAGGGAAACACCGGGGAGCTGTTTTTT. It yields the protein CATIPQGNTGELFF.

The rearrangement links TRBV7-2 to TRBJ2-5; TRBD1 matches at 9 bases. Germline V gene data show CDR1 as SGHTA and CDR2 as FQGNSA. This CDR3 is built from 16 residues. The V gene end was trimmed by 2 bases and the J gene end by 2 bases; junction bases not matched to a gene: 6. CDR3 coding DNA: TGTGCCAGCAGCTTAAGGGGGGACAGGGCTCAAGAGACCCAGTACTTC. It encodes CASSLRGDRAQETQYF.

The gene calls are TRBV18 and TRBJ1-2; D is ambiguous. Trimming took off 2 bases at V and 8 bases at J, with 15 bases between the two ends. Germline CDR1 KGHSH, CDR2 LQKENI. The CDR3 has 14 amino acids. CDR3 sequence reads: CASSPSSQATGYTF. CDR3 DNA sequence: TGTGCCAGCTCACCATCCTCCCAGGCTACGGGCTACACCTTC.

The V gene is TRBV4-1, the J gene TRBJ1-4; 10 positions match TRBD1. J was trimmed by 8 bases and V by 1 base; bases with no gene match: 4. Germline assignment: CDR1 MGHRA and CDR2 YSYEKL. The CDR3 has 15 amino acids. This CDR3 is CASSQGTGGAEKLFF. CDR3 DNA: TGCGCCAGCAGCCAAGGGACAGGGGGGGCCGAAAAACTGTTTTTT.

The rearrangement joins TRBV13 to TRBJ2-5; 7 positions match TRBD2. CDR1 and CDR2 (germline): PRHDT, FYEKMQ (reference sequence). This CDR3 is built from 14 residues. V was pared by 2 bases and J by 2 bases, with 2 bases of the junction left unmatched. The CDR3 region has the DNA TGTGCCAGCAGCTTATGGGGGGGACAAGAGACCCAGTACTTC. Amino acid sequence: CASSLWGGQETQYF.

J is TRBJ1-1 and V is TRBV6-6, with D uncertain. V gave up 6 bases and J gave up 3 bases, with 11 bases separating them. Germline lookup yields CDR1 MNHNY and CDR2 SVGAGI (reference sequence). This CDR3 comprises 13 residues. The CDR3 coding sequence is TGTGCCAGCAGGAACAGTCAATACACTGAAGCTTTCTTT. It specifies CASRNSQYTEAFF.

The gene calls are TRBV6-5 and TRBJ1-1, with D possibly TRBD1 on 5 matching bases. CDR3 length: 15 amino acids. V was cut by 5 bases and J by 6 bases, with 19 bases left in between. In germline, CDR1 is MNHEY, CDR2 SVGAGI. The CDR3 reads CASSPTGIRVAEAFF. The CDR3 DNA reads as TGTGCCAGCAGTCCTACAGGAATAAGGGTGGCTGAAGCTTTCTTT.

The gene calls are TRBV5-8 and TRBJ1-1; a weak D match, TRBD1 (6 bases). V was trimmed by 3 bases and J by 0 bases, leaving 9 bases between them. The germline gives CDR1 SGHTS, CDR2 YDEGEE. The CDR3 is 14 residues long. CDR3 protein: CASSYRVMNTEAFF. CDR3 nucleotide sequence: TGTGCCAGCAGCTACAGGGTGATGAACACTGAAGCTTTCTTT.

The CDR3 DNA follows: TGTGCCAGCAGCCAAGGAGAACAGCCCCAGCATTTT. As protein: CASSQGEQPQHF. V is TRBV4-2 and J is TRBJ1-5; no reliable D call. The CDR3 has 12 amino acids. Trimming pared 1 base from V and 7 bases from J, leaving 5 bases between. Germline lookup yields CDR1 LGHNA and CDR2 YNFKEQ.

The chain recombines TRBV20-1 with TRBJ2-5; D not certain. Trimming took off 5 bases at V and 4 bases at J, with 8 bases between the two ends. Germline CDR1 reads DFQATT; CDR2 reads SNEGSKA (reference sequence). The CDR3 consists of 11 residues. The DNA for the CDR3 is TGCAGTGCTGATAGCAGAGAGACCCAGTACTTC. Amino acids: CSADSRETQYF.

This chain links TRBV5-6 with TRBJ2-7; a possible D gene is TRBD1 (5 bases). CDR1 is SGHDT, CDR2 YYEEEE, per germline. Between the trimmed V and J ends, which lost 0 bases and 3 bases, there was a span of 10 bases. There are 14 residues in the CDR3. CDR3 sequence reads: CASSLAVTDYEQYF. The CDR3 coding sequence is TGTGCCAGCAGCTTGGCGGTGACAGACTACGAGCAGTACTTC.

J is TRBJ2-3 and V is TRBV7-2; D call uncertain. The CDR3 contains 15 residues. V lost 2 bases and J 4 bases, leaving 13 bases between the germline ends. CDR1 is SGHTA and CDR2 is FQGNSA in the germline V gene. The CDR3 sequence is CASSLNLVVSDTQYF. CDR3 sequence (DNA): TGTGCCAGCAGCTTAAATTTAGTAGTTTCAGATACGCAGTATTTT. The whole variable domain, remainder taken from reference TRBV7-2 and TRBJ2-3, is GAGVSQSPSNKVTEKGKDVELRCDPISGHTALYWYRQSLGQGLEFLIYFQGNSAPDKSGLPSDRFSAERTGGSVSTLTIQRTQQEDSAVYLCASSLNLVVSDTQYFGPGTRLTVL.

V usage is TRBV12-3 or TRBV12-4 and J usage is TRBJ2-2; D is ambiguous. The CDR3 runs 12 residues. V lost 5 bases to trimming and J lost 6 bases, with 7 bases between them. CDR3 sequence reads: CASSIGAGELFF. The CDR3 nucleotides read TGTGCCAGCAGTATCGGAGCCGGGGAGCTGTTTTTT.